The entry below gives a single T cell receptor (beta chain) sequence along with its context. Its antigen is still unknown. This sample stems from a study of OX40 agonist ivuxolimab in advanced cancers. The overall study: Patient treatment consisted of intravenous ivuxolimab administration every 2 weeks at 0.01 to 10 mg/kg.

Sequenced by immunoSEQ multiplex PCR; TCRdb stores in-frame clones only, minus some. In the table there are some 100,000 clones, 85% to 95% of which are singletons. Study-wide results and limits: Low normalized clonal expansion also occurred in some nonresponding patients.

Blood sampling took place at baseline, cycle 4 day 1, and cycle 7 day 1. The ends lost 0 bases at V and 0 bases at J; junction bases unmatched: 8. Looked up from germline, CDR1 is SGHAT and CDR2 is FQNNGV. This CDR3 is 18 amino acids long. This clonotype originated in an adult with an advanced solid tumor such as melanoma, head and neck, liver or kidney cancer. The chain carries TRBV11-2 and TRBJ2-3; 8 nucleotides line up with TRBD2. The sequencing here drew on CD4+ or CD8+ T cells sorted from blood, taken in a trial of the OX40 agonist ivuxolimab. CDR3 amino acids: CASSLDPVSGASTDTQYF. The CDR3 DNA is TGTGCCAGCAGCTTAGACCCCGTTAGCGGGGCTAGCACAGATACGCAGTATTTT.